This T cell receptor (beta chain) appears in the sequencing data of a study of T cells in Graves' hyperthyroidism and ophthalmopathy. V lost 11 bases and J lost 5, with 18 bases in between. The CDR3 length is 13 residues. CDR1 LNHDA and CDR2 SQIVND come from the germline V gene (reference sequence). RNA transcripts yielded amplified TCR beta CDR3 regions. TCR CDR3 underwent first-round RT-PCR with the HTBI primer set. From the multiplex PCR reads, TCRdb called clonotypes with MiXCR, one entry per CDR3 protein. The sample lists approximately 520,000 distinct CDR3 sequences; less than 25% were seen once. Regarding the study as a whole: Ophthalmopathy, which appeared later, was predicted by the model a median 6.5 months before onset. Among thyroid clonotypes expanded above 0.001, most also appeared in blood.

Concerning this clonotype itself: No antigen is known for it.

Each diagnosis was grounded in clinical symptoms, serum thyroxine and TRAb, thyroid ultrasound, and orbital computed tomography. Sequencing was carried out using blood. The chain carries TRBV19 and TRBJ1-1, with a possible D match to TRBD1 (5 bases). The TCR originated in a young man with Graves' hyperthyroidism. The CDR3 spells CAVGRGVRTEAFF. As DNA, the CDR3 is TGTGCCGTGGGGCGGGGGGTGAGGACTGAAGCTTTCTTT.